This is a list of T cell receptor beta chains from one sample in a study of tumor-infiltrating lymphocytes in oesophageal squamous cell carcinoma. In TCRdb, the PCR reads were re-called with MiXCR into one record per CDR3 protein. This table has about 10,000 distinct CDR3 sequences, approximately 59% appearing once. Specimen: esophageal tumor tissue. The source is a female donor with esophageal squamous cell carcinoma. Each CDR3 is given with its conserved first and last residue. D genes are given only for firm matches. Not all rows give a size; the values are once, few, many and, for expanded clones, a class.

D: TRBD2
J: TRBJ2-5
V: TRBV7-7
size: NA
CDR3: CASSVGLVEETQYF
DNA: TGTGCTAGCAGCGTCGGACTAGTAGAGGAGACCCAGTACTTC

D: TRBD2
J: TRBJ2-5
V: TRBV7-3
size: NA
CDR3: CASSLSSGGQETQYF
DNA: TGTGCCAGCAGCTTAAGTTCGGGGGGCCAAGAGACCCAGTACTTC

D: TRBD1
J: TRBJ2-7
V: TRBV27
size: NA
CDR3: CASGLRDRIVYEQYF
DNA: TGTGCCAGCGGACTCCGGGACAGGATTGTCTACGAGCAGTACTTC

D: NA
J: TRBJ2-7
V: TRBV7-9
size: NA
CDR3: CASSLASLGEQYF
DNA: TGTGCCAGCAGCTTAGCCTCTCTCGGCGAGCAGTACTTC

D: TRBD2
J: TRBJ2-3
V: TRBV7-6
size: NA
CDR3: CASSSTGTSGRDTQYF
DNA: TGTGCCAGCAGCTCGACCGGGACTAGCGGAAGAGATACGCAGTATTTT

D: NA
J: TRBJ1-6
V: TRBV7-8
size: large
CDR3: CASSLGTLGNSPLHF
DNA: TGTGCCAGCAGCTTGGGGACCCTGGGCAATTCACCCCTCCACTTT

D: NA
J: TRBJ1-5
V: TRBV7-2
size: NA
CDR3: CASSLDGGGNQPQHF
DNA: TGTGCCAGCAGCTTAGATGGGGGTGGCAATCAGCCCCAGCATTTT

D: TRBD1
J: TRBJ2-3
V: TRBV7-3
size: NA
CDR3: CASSLTQGASEDTQYF
DNA: TGTGCCAGCAGCTTAACCCAGGGGGCTTCTGAAGATACGCAGTATTTT

D: TRBD1
J: TRBJ2-1
V: TRBV11-2
size: few
CDR3: CASSSRDSSYNEQFF
DNA: TGTGCCAGCAGCAGCCGGGACAGCTCCTACAATGAGCAGTTCTTC

D: NA
J: TRBJ2-7
V: TRBV7-9
size: NA
CDR3: CASSTSNYEQYF
DNA: TGTGCCAGCAGCACATCAAACTACGAGCAGTACTTC

D: NA
J: TRBJ2-5
V: TRBV7-3
size: NA
CDR3: CASSSIGETQYF
DNA: TGTGCCAGCAGCTCCATCGGGGAGACCCAGTACTTC

D: NA
J: TRBJ2-5
V: TRBV6-5
size: NA
CDR3: CASSYGVLRETQYF
DNA: TGTGCCAGCAGTTACGGGGTCCTGAGGGAGACCCAGTACTTC

D: TRBD2
J: TRBJ2-3
V: TRBV7-2
size: NA
CDR3: CASSLAAGSTDTQYF
DNA: TGTGCCAGCAGCTTAGCAGCGGGGAGCACAGATACGCAGTATTTT

D: NA
J: TRBJ2-5
V: TRBV7-9
size: few
CDR3: CASSLRAEETQYF
DNA: TGTGCCAGCAGCTTACGGGCTGAAGAGACCCAGTACTTC

D: NA
J: TRBJ2-3
V: TRBV19
size: many
CDR3: CASSRGYGDTSTDTQYF
DNA: TGTGCCAGTAGTAGAGGATACGGGGATACTAGCACAGATACGCAGTATTTT

D: TRBD1
J: TRBJ2-7
V: TRBV6-2/TRBV6-3
size: NA
CDR3: CASSYVAGGGYEQYF
DNA: TGTGCCAGCAGTTACGTGGCAGGGGGCGGCTACGAGCAGTACTTC

D: TRBD1
J: TRBJ1-6
V: TRBV7-6
size: NA
CDR3: CASRSGQGVNSPLHF
DNA: TGTGCCAGCAGATCCGGACAGGGGGTTAATTCACCCCTCCACTTT

D: NA
J: TRBJ2-7
V: TRBV11-2
size: NA
CDR3: CASSSQGGSPLHF
DNA: TGTGCCAGCAGCTCCCAGGGGGGCTCACCCCTCCACTTC

D: NA
J: TRBJ2-1
V: TRBV7-2
size: NA
CDR3: CASSLDGYNEQFF
DNA: TGTGCCAGCAGCTTGGACGGTTACAATGAGCAGTTCTTC

D: TRBD2
J: TRBJ2-1
V: TRBV7-4
size: NA
CDR3: CASSRIGEGLSDEQFF
DNA: TGTGCCAGCAGCCGGATAGGGGAGGGCCTTAGCGATGAGCAGTTCTTC

D: TRBD2
J: TRBJ2-3
V: TRBV7-2
size: NA
CDR3: CASSLVRGGDTQYF
DNA: TGTGCCAGCAGCTTAGTTCGGGGAGGGGATACGCAGTATTTT

D: NA
J: TRBJ1-5
V: TRBV7-2
size: medium-sized
CDR3: CASSLVAAGTGQPQHF
DNA: TGTGCCAGCAGCTTAGTAGCGGCAGGGACGGGACAGCCCCAGCATTTT

D: TRBD2
J: TRBJ2-1
V: TRBV11-3
size: NA
CDR3: CASNAGGPHNEQFF
DNA: TGTGCCAGCAACGCGGGGGGGCCACACAATGAGCAGTTCTTC

D: NA
J: TRBJ2-5
V: TRBV7-2
size: few
CDR3: CASSLSREQYF
DNA: TGTGCCAGCAGCTTAAGCAGGGAGCAGTACTTC

D: TRBD1
J: TRBJ2-7
V: TRBV7-2
size: medium-sized
CDR3: CASSSTGYEQYF
DNA: TGTGCCAGCAGCTCGACAGGGTACGAGCAGTACTTC

D: TRBD2
J: TRBJ2-4
V: TRBV10-2
size: NA
CDR3: CASSESGGGAIQYF
DNA: TGCGCCAGCAGTGAGTCTGGGGGAGGGGCCATTCAGTACTTC

D: TRBD2
J: TRBJ2-1
V: TRBV6-6
size: NA
CDR3: CASSTGTSWFNEQFF
DNA: TGTGCCAGCAGTACCGGGACTAGTTGGTTTAATGAGCAGTTCTTC

D: TRBD2
J: TRBJ2-7
V: TRBV6-1
size: many
CDR3: CASRDTSGRVHEQYF
DNA: TGTGCCAGCAGAGACACTAGCGGGAGGGTCCATGAGCAGTACTTC

D: TRBD1
J: TRBJ1-6
V: TRBV6-1
size: many
CDR3: CASSPNTGGRGSPLHF
DNA: TGTGCCAGCAGCCCTAATACAGGGGGCAGGGGTTCACCCCTCCACTTT

D: TRBD2
J: TRBJ2-7
V: TRBV20-1
size: many
CDR3: CSVSGRTYEQYF
DNA: TGCAGTGTGAGCGGGAGAACCTACGAGCAGTACTTC

D: NA
J: TRBJ2-1
V: TRBV5-8
size: NA
CDR3: CASSADWGEQFF
DNA: TGTGCCAGCAGCGCGGACTGGGGGGAGCAGTTCTTC

D: TRBD1
J: TRBJ2-7
V: TRBV7-7
size: NA
CDR3: CASSARQGAYEQYF
DNA: TGTGCCAGCTCGGCTCGACAGGGGGCTTACGAGCAGTACTTC

D: NA
J: TRBJ2-7
V: TRBV7-2
size: few
CDR3: CASSLSQGGEQYF
DNA: TGTGCCAGCAGCTTATCTCAGGGCGGAGAGCAGTACTTC

D: NA
J: TRBJ2-3
V: TRBV7-2
size: NA
CDR3: CASSAAAGTDTQYF
DNA: TGTGCCAGCAGCGCTGCCGCTGGCACAGATACGCAGTATTTT

D: NA
J: TRBJ2-1
V: TRBV7-2
size: NA
CDR3: CASSPKLGSGAYNEQFF
DNA: TGTGCCAGCAGCCCCAAGTTGGGGTCAGGGGCCTACAATGAGCAGTTCTTC